One sample yielded the 14 T cell receptor beta chains listed below, sequenced in a study of PD-1 blockade in classical Hodgkin lymphoma. Time point meaning: cycle 4 day 1 (C4D1), after 5 to 7 weeks of nivolumab. Following autologous stem cell transplantation, relapse occurred in every patient, and exposure to brentuximab vedotin varied. Magnetic negative selection served to purify CD4+ T cells out of PBMCs that had been thawed. The assay was immunoSEQ multiplex PCR, and TCRdb's table has in-frame clones only and misses some. The sample has about 18,000 clones, roughly 79% seen once. Sample: CD4+ T cells from blood, taken before the fourth cycle of nivolumab. The receptor source for this set is a human donor with classical Hodgkin lymphoma.

DNA of the CDR3: TGTGCCAGCAGTTGGGCAGGCACCATATACGAGCAGTACTTC. Translated: CASSWAGTIYEQYF. This rearrangement joins TRBV6-5 to TRBJ2-7; the D is unclear. Trimming took 4 bases from V and 4 from J, leaving 14 bases between them. CDR3 length equals 14 residues. Per germline, CDR1 MNHEY and CDR2 SVGAGI.

CDR3 bases: TGTGCCAGCACCGACAGGGACGAGCAGTACTTC. Translation: CASTDRDEQYF. This sequence joins TRBV2 and TRBJ2-7, with TRBD1 identical over 7 bases. V gave up 7 bases and J gave up 5 bases; unmatched junction bases: 2. The CDR3 sequence is 11 residues long. Germline V gene lookup returns CDR1 SNHLY and CDR2 FYNNEI.

The chain links TRBV27 to TRBJ2-7, with 7 bases identical to TRBD1. Germline-derived CDR1 and CDR2 are MNHEY and SMNVEV (reference sequence). With 0 bases clipped from V and 0 bases from J, the junction kept 8 bases outside the gene matches. The CDR3 loop spans 17 amino acids. The CDR3 sequence: CASSLSPGQKSSYEQYF. The CDR3 coding sequence is TGTGCCAGCAGTTTATCCCCGGGACAGAAAAGCTCCTACGAGCAGTACTTC.

Only one count was recorded for this clone. Here the CDR3 DNA reads TGTGCCTGGAGTGTAAATCAGGGGTTCGGTGGCTACACCTTC. Residues: CAWSVNQGFGGYTF. The J gene is TRBJ1-2, the V gene TRBV30, with D tentatively TRBD1 (6 bases). The CDR3 is 14 amino acids. The germline V gene encodes CDR1 GTSNPN and CDR2 SVGIG (reference sequence). V gave up 0 bases and J gave up 7 bases, with 15 bases separating them.

This clone was detected only once. The chain is built from TRBV5-1 and TRBJ2-2; TRBD1 matches 9 bases. V was pared by 0 bases and J by 2 bases, with 8 bases of the junction left unmatched. The CDR3 runs to 18 residues. From germline, CDR1 is SGHRS and CDR2 YFSETQ. Here the CDR3 DNA reads TGCGCCAGCAGCTTGGCCTTAACAGGGGGCGTAAACACCGGGGAGCTGTTTTTT. Translating gives CASSLALTGGVNTGELFF.

The chain links TRBV10-1 to TRBJ2-2, with D unresolved. In germline, CDR1 is WNHNN, CDR2 SYGVQD (reference sequence). V gave up 5 bases and J gave up 4 bases, with 8 bases separating them. This CDR3 contains 13 residues. CDR3 sequence reads: CASSPAVTGELFF. The CDR3 bases are TGCGCCAGCAGTCCGGCAGTCACCGGGGAGCTGTTTTTT.

The chain is built from TRBV18 and TRBJ2-4; TRBD2 aligns across 10 bases. CDR3 size: 18 residues. The trim removed 2 bases at V and 0 bases at J, leaving 7 bases unmatched. Germline V gene data show CDR1 as KGHSH and CDR2 as LQKENI. CDR3 in DNA: TGTGCCAGCTCACCAAGGACTAGCGGCACAATAGCCAAAAACATTCAGTACTTC. Translation gives CASSPRTSGTIAKNIQYF.

This clone was counted once. J is TRBJ1-5 and V is TRBV6-5; perhaps TRBD1 as D (6 bases). Germline V gene data show CDR1 as MNHEY and CDR2 as SVGAGI. CDR3 size: 15 residues. With 5 bases removed from V and 3 bases from J, the gap between germline ends came to 14 bases. The CDR3 bases are TGTGCCAGCAGTCTCGGGCCAGGGGACAATCAGCCCCAGCATTTT. Translated, it gives CASSLGPGDNQPQHF.

The chain is built from TRBV6-1 and TRBJ2-6; D is undetermined. The CDR3 loop spans 17 amino acids. Germline CDR1 is MNHNS and CDR2 is SASEGT. The V end lost 0 bases, the J end lost 0 bases, and 9 bases lay between the germline ends. Here the CDR3 DNA reads TGTGCCAGCAGTGAAGCCTCTACGAGCTCTGGGGCCAACGTCCTGACTTTC. Protein product: CASSEASTSSGANVLTF.

This chain links TRBV11-2 with TRBJ2-7; TRBD2 matches at 11 bases. Germline V gene data show CDR1 as SGHAT and CDR2 as FQNNGV. Unmatched junction bases numbered 8, after V lost 4 bases and J lost 6 bases. CDR3 size: 15 residues. The CDR3 sequence is CASSSSTSGSAEQYF. CDR3 DNA sequence: TGTGCCAGCAGCTCAAGTACTAGCGGGAGTGCCGAGCAGTACTTC.

The rearrangement uses TRBV21-1 and TRBJ1-5. TRBV21-1 is annotated as a pseudogene. The CDR3 has 16 residues. The CDR3 sequence: CASSKGKGYRTQPQHF. DNA of the CDR3: TGTGCCAGCAGCAAGGGGAAAGGGTATAGGACTCAGCCCCAGCATTTT.

The chain employs TRBV6-5 and TRBJ2-7, with 8 bases lining up with TRBD2. Germline V lookup: CDR1 MNHEY, CDR2 SVGAGI. V trimming: 7 bases; J trimming: 5 bases; junction bases outside the gene matches: 10. CDR3 length: 14 residues. CDR3: CASTTGASGHEQYF. CDR3 in DNA: TGTGCCAGCACAACCGGGGCTAGCGGGCACGAGCAGTACTTC.

The rearrangement uses TRBV18 and TRBJ1-1; a weak D match, TRBD1 (6 bases). The V gene lost 3 bases and the J gene lost 0 bases, with 8 bases spanning the gap. This CDR3 has 14 amino acids. Germline CDR1 KGHSH, CDR2 LQKENI. CDR3 sequence: CASSPGQMNTEAFF. CDR3 bases: TGTGCCAGCTCACCGGGACAAATGAACACTGAAGCTTTCTTT.

This clone was observed a handful of times. The chain joins TRBV16 to TRBJ2-7; D gene unclear. With 1 base removed from V and 7 bases from J, the gap between germline ends came to 11 bases. CDR3 length equals 13 residues. Germline V gives CDR1 KGHSY, CDR2 FQNENV. CDR3 DNA: TGTGCCAGCAGCCAATATAGATCGCGGGAGCAGTACTTC. Residues: CASSQYRSREQYF. The entire variable domain, with the rest obtained from reference TRBV16 and TRBJ2-7, is as follows: GEEVAQTPKHLVRGEGQKAKLYCAPIKGHSYVFWYQQVLKNEFKFLISFQNENVFDETGMPKERFSAKCLPNSPCSLEIQATKLEDSAVYFCASSQYRSREQYFGPGTRLTVT.